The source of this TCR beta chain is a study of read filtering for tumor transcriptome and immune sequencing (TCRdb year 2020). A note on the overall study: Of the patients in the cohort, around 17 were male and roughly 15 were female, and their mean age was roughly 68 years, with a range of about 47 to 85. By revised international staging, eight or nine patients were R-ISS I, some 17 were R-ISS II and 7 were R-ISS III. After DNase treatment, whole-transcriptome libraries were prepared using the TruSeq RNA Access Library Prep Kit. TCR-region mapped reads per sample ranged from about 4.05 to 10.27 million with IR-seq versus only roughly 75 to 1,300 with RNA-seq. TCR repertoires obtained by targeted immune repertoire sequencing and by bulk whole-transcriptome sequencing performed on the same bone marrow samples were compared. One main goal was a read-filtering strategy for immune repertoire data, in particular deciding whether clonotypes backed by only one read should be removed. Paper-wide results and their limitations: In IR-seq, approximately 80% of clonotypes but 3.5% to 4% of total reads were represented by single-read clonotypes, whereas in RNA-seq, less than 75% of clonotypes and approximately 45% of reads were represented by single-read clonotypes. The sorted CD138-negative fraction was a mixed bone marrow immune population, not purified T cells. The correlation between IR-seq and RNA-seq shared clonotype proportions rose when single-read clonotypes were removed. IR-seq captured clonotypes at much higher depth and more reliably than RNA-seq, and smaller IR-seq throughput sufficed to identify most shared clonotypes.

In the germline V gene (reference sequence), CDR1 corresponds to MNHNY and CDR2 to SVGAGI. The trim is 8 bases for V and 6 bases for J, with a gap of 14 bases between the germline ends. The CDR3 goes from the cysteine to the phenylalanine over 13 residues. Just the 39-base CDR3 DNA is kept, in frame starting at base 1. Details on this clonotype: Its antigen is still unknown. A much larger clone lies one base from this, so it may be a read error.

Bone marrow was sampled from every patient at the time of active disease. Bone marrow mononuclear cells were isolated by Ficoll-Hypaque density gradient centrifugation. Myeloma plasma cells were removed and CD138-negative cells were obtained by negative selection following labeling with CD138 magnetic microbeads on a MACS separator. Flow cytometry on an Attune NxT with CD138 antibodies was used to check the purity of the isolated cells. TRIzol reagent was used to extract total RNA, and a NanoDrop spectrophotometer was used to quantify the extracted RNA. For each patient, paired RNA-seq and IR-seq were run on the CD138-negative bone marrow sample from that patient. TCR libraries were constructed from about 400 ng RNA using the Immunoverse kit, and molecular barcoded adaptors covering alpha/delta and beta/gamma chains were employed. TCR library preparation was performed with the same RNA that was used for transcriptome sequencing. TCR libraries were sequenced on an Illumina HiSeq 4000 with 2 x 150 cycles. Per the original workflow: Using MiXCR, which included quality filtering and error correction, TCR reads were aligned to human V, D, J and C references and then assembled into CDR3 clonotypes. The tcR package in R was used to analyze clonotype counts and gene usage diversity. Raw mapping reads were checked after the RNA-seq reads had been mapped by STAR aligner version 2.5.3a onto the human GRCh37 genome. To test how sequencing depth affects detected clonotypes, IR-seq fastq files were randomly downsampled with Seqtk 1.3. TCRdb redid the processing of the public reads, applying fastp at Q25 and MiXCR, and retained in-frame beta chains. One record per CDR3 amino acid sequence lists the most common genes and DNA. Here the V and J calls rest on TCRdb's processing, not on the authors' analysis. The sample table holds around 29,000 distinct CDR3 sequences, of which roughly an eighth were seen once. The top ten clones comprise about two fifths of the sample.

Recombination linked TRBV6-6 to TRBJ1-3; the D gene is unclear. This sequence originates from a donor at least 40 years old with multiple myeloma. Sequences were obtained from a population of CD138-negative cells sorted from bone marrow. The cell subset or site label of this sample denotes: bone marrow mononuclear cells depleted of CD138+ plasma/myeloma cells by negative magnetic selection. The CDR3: CASVRGVENTIYF. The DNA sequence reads TGTGCCAGCGTACGGGGAGTGGAAAACACCATATATTTT.